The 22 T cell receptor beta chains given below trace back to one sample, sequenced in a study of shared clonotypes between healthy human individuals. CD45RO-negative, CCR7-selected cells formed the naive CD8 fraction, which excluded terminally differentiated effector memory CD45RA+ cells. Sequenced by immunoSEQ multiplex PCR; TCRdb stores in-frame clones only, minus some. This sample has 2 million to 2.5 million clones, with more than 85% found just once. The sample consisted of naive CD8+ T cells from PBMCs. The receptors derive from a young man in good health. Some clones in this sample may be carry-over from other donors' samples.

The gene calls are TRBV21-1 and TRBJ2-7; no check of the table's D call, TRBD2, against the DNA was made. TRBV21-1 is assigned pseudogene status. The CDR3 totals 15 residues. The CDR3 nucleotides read TGTGCCAGCAGCTGGAGACGGACGGACTTCTACGAGCAGTACTTC. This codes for CASSWRRTDFYEQYF.

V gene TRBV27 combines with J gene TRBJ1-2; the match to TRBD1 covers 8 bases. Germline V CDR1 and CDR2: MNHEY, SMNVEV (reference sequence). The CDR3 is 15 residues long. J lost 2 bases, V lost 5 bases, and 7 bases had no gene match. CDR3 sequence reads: CASSIRQGWNYGYTF. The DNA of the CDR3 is TGTGCCAGCAGTATCAGACAGGGGTGGAACTATGGCTACACCTTC.

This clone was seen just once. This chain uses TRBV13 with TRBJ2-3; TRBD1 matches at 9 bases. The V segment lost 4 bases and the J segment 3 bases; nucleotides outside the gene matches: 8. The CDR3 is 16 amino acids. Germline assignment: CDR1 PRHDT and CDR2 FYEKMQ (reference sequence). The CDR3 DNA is TGTGCCAGCAGCTCGGGGCCGGGACAGGGAACAGATACGCAGTATTTT. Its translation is CASSSGPGQGTDTQYF. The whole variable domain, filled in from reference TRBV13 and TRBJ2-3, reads AAGVIQSPRHLIKEKRETATLKCYPIPRHDTVYWYQQGPGQDPQFLISFYEKMQSDKGSIPDRFSAQQFSDYHSELNMSSLELGDSALYFCASSSGPGQGTDTQYFGPGTRLTVL.

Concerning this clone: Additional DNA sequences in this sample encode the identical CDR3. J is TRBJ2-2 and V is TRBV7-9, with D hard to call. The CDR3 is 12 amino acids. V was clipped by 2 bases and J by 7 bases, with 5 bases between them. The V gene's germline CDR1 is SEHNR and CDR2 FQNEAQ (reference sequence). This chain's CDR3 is CASSLLGGELFF. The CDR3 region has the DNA TGTGCCAGCAGCTTATTGGGCGGGGAGCTGTTTTTT.

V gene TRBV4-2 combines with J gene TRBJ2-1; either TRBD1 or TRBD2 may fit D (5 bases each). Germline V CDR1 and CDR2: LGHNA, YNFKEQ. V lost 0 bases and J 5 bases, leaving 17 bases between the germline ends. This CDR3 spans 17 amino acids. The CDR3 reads CASSQDRGAPLDNEQFF. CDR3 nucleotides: TGTGCCAGCAGCCAAGATCGAGGGGCCCCTCTGGACAATGAGCAGTTCTTC.

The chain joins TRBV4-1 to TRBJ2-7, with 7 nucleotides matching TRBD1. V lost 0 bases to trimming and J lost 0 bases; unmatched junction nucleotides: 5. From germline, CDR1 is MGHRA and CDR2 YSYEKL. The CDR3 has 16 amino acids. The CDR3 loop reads CASSQDSGGFSYEQYF. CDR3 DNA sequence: TGCGCCAGCAGCCAAGATTCAGGGGGATTCTCCTACGAGCAGTACTTC.

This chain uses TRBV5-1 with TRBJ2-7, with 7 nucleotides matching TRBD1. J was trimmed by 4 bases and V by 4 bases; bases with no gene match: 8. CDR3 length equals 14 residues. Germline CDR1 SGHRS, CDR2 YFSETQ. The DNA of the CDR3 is TGCGCCAGCAGCCGGGACAGAAATCAATACGAGCAGTACTTC. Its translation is CASSRDRNQYEQYF.

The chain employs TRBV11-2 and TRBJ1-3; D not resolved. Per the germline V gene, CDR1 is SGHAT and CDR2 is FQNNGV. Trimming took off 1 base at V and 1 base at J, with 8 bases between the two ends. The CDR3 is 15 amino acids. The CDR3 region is CASSLGRTSGNTIYF. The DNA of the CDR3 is TGTGCCAGCAGCTTAGGAAGGACTTCTGGAAACACCATATATTTT. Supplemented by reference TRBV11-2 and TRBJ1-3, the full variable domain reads EAGVAQSPRYKIIEKRQSVAFWCNPISGHATLYWYQQILGQGPKLLIQFQNNGVVDDSQLPKDRFSAERLKGVDSTLKIQPAKLEDSAVYLCASSLGRTSGNTIYFGEGSWLTVV.

CDR3 sequence reads: CASREIQGSSGELFF. The CDR3 nucleotides read TGTGCCAGCAGAGAAATACAGGGGTCGAGCGGGGAGCTGTTTTTT. The rearrangement joins TRBV6-5 to TRBJ2-2; 7 positions agree with TRBD1. This CDR3 contains 15 residues. Trimming at V came to 6 bases and at J to 7 bases, leaving 11 bases not matched to a gene. Germline loops: CDR1 MNHEY, CDR2 SVGAGI.

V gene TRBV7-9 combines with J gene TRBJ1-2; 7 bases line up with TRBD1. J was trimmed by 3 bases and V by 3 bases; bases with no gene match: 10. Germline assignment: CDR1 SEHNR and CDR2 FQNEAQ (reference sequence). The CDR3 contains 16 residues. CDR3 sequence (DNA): TGTGCCAGCAGCTTTCCCTCTACAGGGGCTGACTATGGCTACACCTTC. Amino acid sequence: CASSFPSTGADYGYTF.

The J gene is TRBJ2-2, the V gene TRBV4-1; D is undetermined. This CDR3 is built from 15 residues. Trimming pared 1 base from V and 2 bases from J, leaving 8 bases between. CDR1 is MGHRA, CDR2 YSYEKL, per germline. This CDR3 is CASSQGRLNTGELFF. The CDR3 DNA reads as TGCGCCAGCAGCCAAGGAAGGCTAAACACCGGGGAGCTGTTTTTT.

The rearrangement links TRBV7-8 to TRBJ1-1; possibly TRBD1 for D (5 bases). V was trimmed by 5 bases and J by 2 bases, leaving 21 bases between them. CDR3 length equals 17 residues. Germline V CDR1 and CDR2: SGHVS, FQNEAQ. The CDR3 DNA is TGTGCCAGCAGCGAACGGCACAGGCCCCTAGGAAACACTGAAGCTTTCTTT. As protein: CASSERHRPLGNTEAFF.

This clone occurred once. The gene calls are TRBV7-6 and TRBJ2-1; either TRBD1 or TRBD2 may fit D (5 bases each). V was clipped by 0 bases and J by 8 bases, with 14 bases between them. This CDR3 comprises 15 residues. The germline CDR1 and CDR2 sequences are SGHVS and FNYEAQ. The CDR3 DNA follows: TGTGCCAGCAGCTTAGCGTGGGGGTCGAGTGATGAGCAGTTCTTC. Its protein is CASSLAWGSSDEQFF.

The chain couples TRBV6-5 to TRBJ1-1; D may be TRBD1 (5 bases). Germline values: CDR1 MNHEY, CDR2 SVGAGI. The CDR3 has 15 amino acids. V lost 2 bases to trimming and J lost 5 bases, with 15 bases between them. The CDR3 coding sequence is TGTGCCAGCAGTTACGCCGGGGCGCGAGGAACTGAAGCTTTCTTT. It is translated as CASSYAGARGTEAFF.

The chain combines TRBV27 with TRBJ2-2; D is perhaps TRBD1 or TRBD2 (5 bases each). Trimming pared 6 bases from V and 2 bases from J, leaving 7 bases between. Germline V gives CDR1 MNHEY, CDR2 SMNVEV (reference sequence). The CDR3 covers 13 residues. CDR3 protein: CASSGTNTGELFF. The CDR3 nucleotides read TGTGCCAGCAGCGGGACCAACACCGGGGAGCTGTTTTTT.

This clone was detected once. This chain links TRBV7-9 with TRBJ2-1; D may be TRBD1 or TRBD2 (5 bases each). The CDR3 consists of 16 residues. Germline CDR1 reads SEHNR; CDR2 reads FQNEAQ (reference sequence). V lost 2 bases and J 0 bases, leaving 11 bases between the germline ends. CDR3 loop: CASSLRGFSSYNEQFF. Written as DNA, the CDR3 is TGTGCCAGCAGCTTACGGGGCTTTAGCTCCTACAATGAGCAGTTCTTC.

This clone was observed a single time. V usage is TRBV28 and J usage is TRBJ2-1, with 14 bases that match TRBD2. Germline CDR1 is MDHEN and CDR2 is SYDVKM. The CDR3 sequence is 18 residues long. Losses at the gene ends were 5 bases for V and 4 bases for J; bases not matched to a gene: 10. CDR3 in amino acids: CASSDGPGTSGSYNEQFF. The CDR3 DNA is TGTGCCAGCAGTGATGGACCCGGGACTAGCGGGAGTTACAATGAGCAGTTCTTC.

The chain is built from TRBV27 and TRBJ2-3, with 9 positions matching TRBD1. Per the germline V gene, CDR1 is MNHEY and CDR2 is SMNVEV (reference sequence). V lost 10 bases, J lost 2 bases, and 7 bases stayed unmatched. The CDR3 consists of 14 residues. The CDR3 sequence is CATYRGQNTDTQYF. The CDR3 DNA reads TGTGCCACCTACAGGGGGCAAAACACAGATACGCAGTATTTT.

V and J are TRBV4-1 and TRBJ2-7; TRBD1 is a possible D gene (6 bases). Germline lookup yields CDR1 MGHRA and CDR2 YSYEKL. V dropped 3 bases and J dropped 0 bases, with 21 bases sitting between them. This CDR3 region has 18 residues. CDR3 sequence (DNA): TGCGCCAGCAGCCAGTACCACTGGACAGAGACGGGCTCCTACGAGCAGTACTTC. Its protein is CASSQYHWTETGSYEQYF.

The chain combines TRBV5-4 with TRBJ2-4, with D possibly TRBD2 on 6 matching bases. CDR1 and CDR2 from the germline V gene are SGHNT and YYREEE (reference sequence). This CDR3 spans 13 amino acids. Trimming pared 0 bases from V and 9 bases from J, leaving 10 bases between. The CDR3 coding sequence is TGTGCCAGCAGCTTGGCTAGCGCCAGCATTCAGTACTTC. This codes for CASSLASASIQYF.

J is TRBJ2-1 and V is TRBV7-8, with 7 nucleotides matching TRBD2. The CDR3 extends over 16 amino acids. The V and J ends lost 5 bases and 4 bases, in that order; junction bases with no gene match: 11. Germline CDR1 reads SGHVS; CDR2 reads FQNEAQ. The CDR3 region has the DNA TGTGCCAGCAGCGAGACGGGAGGAGCAGGGTACAATGAGCAGTTCTTC. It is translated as CASSETGGAGYNEQFF.

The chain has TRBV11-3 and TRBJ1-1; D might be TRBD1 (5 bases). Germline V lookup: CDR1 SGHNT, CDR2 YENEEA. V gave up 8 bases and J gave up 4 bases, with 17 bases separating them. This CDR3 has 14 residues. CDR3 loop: CASSKTARATEAFF. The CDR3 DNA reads TGTGCCAGCTCGAAAACGGCCAGGGCCACTGAAGCTTTCTTT.